This T cell receptor (beta chain) came from a study of OX40 agonist ivuxolimab in advanced cancers. Background on the study: Patients receiving dose escalation had hepatocellular carcinoma, melanoma, renal cell or head and neck cancer. Participants could have had prior anti-PD-1, anti-PD-L1 or anti-CTLA-4 therapy, and less than 45% had some.

This CDR3 contains 15 residues. Per the germline V gene, CDR1 is SGDLS and CDR2 is YYNGEE. V dropped 0 bases and J dropped 5; count of bases not matched to a gene: 5. Libraries were prepared by immunoSEQ multiplex PCR; TCRdb keeps only in-frame clonotypes and omits some of them. The table has about 73,000 clones, over 75% seen once. Study-wide points: Antigen specificity remained undetermined for the expanded peripheral T cells.

This clone showed up just a few times. What it recognizes is unknown. The clonotype comes from an adult with an advanced solid tumor such as melanoma, head and neck, liver or kidney cancer. Sample: CD4+ or CD8+ T cells sorted from blood, taken in a trial of the OX40 agonist ivuxolimab. The chain employs TRBV9 and TRBJ2-7, with 10 bases that match TRBD2. DNA for the CDR3: TGTGCCAGCAGCGTAGGCTCTAGCGGGAGTAACGAGCAGTACTTC. Its translation is CASSVGSSGSNEQYF. Filled out from reference TRBV9 and TRBJ2-7, the complete variable domain reads DSGVTQTPKHLITATGQRVTLRCSPRSGDLSVYWYQQSLDQGLQFLIQYYNGEERAKGNILERFSAQQFPDLHSELNLSSLELGDSALYFCASSVGSSGSNEQYFGPGTRLTVT.